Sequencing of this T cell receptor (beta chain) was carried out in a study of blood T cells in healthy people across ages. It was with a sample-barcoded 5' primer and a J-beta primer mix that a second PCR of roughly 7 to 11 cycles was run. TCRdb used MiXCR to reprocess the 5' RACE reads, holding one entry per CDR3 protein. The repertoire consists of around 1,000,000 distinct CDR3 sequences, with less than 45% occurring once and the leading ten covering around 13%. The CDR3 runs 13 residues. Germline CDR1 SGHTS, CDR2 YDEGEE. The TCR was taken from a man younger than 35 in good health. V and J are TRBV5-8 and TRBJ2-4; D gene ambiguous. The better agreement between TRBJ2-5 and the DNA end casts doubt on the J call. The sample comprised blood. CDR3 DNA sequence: TGTGCCAGCAGCGTGAAGTGGCTTGGGACCCAGTACTTC. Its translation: CASSVKWLGTQYF.